This passage covers 5 T cell receptor beta chains from one sample sequenced in a study of spatial heterogeneity in lung cancer. Notes on the study in general: Tumor mutation counts were tracked by expanded intratumoral alpha and beta TCR counts.

These receptors' targets are unknown. TCRdb passed the 5' RACE reads through MiXCR, listing each CDR3 protein once. The table records about 2,700 distinct CDR3 sequences, roughly 17% of them present only once. Time point here: sample taken at primary tumor resection. The specimen was lung tumor tissue, collected at surgery. The receptors come from a male donor with early-stage non-small cell lung cancer.

For this clonotype: This beta chain slipped into a library made for alpha chains as a stray read, so its size is not meaningful. The chain uses TRBV29-1 and TRBJ1-2; no clear D. This CDR3 has 11 residues. The V gene's germline CDR1 is SQVTM and CDR2 ANQGSEA. Trimming took off 0 bases at V and 4 bases at J, with 3 bases between the two ends. CDR3 amino acids: CSVEDGYGYTF. Written as DNA, the CDR3 is TGCAGCGTTGAAGATGGCTATGGCTACACCTTC.

This clonotype came up once. This beta chain was picked up by a library intended for alpha chains and is off target, so its count carries little meaning. The rearrangement links TRBV12-3 or TRBV12-4 to TRBJ2-7; D is perhaps TRBD2 (6 bases). The germline V and J ends were trimmed by 6 bases and 3 bases, with 15 bases remaining between them. CDR3 length: 14 residues. CDR3 bases: TGTGCCAGCAGCGACGGGGACTGGAGCTACGAGCAGTACTTC. Encoded protein: CASSDGDWSYEQYF.

In this sample, this clonotype is medium-sized. With the library built for alpha chains, this beta chain is off target and its frequency is not meaningful. The chain uses TRBV2 and TRBJ2-3, with a tentative D call TRBD2 (6 bases). The length of the CDR3 is 12 residues. V lost 8 bases and J 2 bases, leaving 8 bases between the germline ends. Germline CDR1 SNHLY, CDR2 FYNNEI. CDR3 region: CASGGNTDTQYF. The CDR3 DNA reads as TGTGCCAGCGGGGGGAACACAGATACGCAGTATTTT.

This clonotype has just a few counts. With the library built for alpha chains, this beta chain is off target and its frequency is not meaningful. This chain connects TRBV5-1 to TRBJ2-5; D remains unclear. Germline CDR1 reads SGHRS; CDR2 reads YFSETQ. Trimming shortened V by 6 bases and J by 5 bases, and 8 bases separated the two germline ends. The CDR3 is made up of 11 amino acids. The CDR3 nucleotides read TGCGCCAGCACCGGAAGGGAGACCCAGTACTTC. This sequence encodes CASTGRETQYF. The entire variable domain, with the rest obtained from reference TRBV5-1 and TRBJ2-5, is as follows: KAGVTQTPRYLIKTRGQQVTLSCSPISGHRSVSWYQQTPGQGLQFLFEYFSETQRNKGNFPGRFSGRQFSNSRSEMNVSTLELGDSALYLCASTGRETQYFGPGTRLLVL.

Comment on this clonotype: This beta chain is an off-target read within a library intended for alpha chains, so its frequency means little. As DNA, the CDR3 is TGCAGTGCAGTAGCGGGAGAACACACCGGGGAGCTGTTTTTT. Amino acids: CSAVAGEHTGELFF. The chain couples TRBV20-1 to TRBJ2-2; 9 bases fit TRBD2. Germline V lookup: CDR1 DFQATT, CDR2 SNEGSKA (reference sequence). CDR3 size: 14 residues. The trim removed 6 bases at V and 3 bases at J, leaving 5 bases unmatched.